This T cell receptor beta chain was recorded in a study of chemoradiotherapy in HPV16-positive cancers. Study results and limitations: Candidate HPV-specific clones and E7-related TCR motifs grew in tumor during treatment.

CDR1 and CDR2 (germline): LNHDA, SQIVND (reference sequence). With 3 bases removed from V and 11 bases from J, the gap between germline ends came to 10 bases. This CDR3 spans 11 amino acids. With regard to this clone: Its target is unknown.

The data were produced by immunoSEQ multiplex PCR, yet TCRdb's version contains in-frame clones alone and is incomplete. The table shows some 32,000 clones, with approximately 88% occurring only once. The origin of this receptor is a human donor with HPV-associated anogenital cancer. The V call is TRBV19, the J call TRBJ1-1; the D gene is possibly TRBD1 (5 bases). Sequencing was performed on blood, taken from a patient who underwent chemoradiotherapy. CDR3 amino acids: CASSIAGKAFF. Here the CDR3 DNA reads TGTGCCAGTAGTATTGCAGGGAAGGCTTTCTTT.